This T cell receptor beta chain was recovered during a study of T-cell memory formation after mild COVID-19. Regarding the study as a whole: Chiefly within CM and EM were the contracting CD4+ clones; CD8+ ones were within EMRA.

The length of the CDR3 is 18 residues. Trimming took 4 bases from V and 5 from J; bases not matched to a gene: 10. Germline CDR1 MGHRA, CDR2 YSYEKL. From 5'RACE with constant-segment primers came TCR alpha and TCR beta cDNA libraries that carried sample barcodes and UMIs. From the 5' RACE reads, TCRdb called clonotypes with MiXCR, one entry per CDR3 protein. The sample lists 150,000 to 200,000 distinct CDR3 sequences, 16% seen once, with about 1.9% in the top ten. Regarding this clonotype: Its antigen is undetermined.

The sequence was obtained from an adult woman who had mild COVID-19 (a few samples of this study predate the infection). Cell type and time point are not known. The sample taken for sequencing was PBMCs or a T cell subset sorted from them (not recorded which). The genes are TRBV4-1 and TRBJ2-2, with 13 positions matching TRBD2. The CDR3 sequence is CASSPTTSGGARTGELFF. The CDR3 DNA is TGCGCCAGCAGCCCGACTACTAGCGGGGGGGCCCGGACCGGGGAGCTGTTTTTT.